This TCR beta chain came from a study of blood T cells in healthy people across ages (dated by TCRdb to 2013 to 2016). In the study overall: In model experiments, roughly one uniquely barcoded TCR beta cDNA molecule per two T cells was captured by template switching. The study measured age-related changes in TCR beta repertoire diversity using deep sequencing normalized with unique cDNA molecular identifiers. Donors were grouped into four age groups: young (average 16 years), middle-aged (roughly 40), aged (approximately 58) and long-lived (around 82). Using the same blood draw, the study looked at two additional independent replicas of 1 million unique cDNA reads for two donors, one aged 18 to 30 and the other aged 80 or older. Results and caveats for the whole study, not just this receptor: Because profiling used bulk unsorted PBMCs, naive and antigen-experienced compartments could not be compared conclusively. As age increased, observed TCR beta diversity per million T cells dropped in a roughly linear way, and a significant reduction was already evident by age 40. The long-lived group showed more naive CD4+ T cells, fewer expanded clones and increased TCR diversity than the aged group, suggesting age selection. Estimates of total diversity based on one million sequenced T cells were regarded as lower bounds and as underestimates. A strong correlation was found between observed TCR beta diversity and the percentage of naive T cells measured by flow cytometry. Because donor CMV infection status was unknown, age-related changes in expanded clonotypes were potentially confounded.

This clonotype has more than one count but fewer than ten. The antigen it recognizes is unknown. A read error may explain this, as a much larger clone is one base away. Systemically healthy Caucasian individuals from Russia, 39 in total and aged about 6 to 100 years, were included as donors. Approximately 9.3 milliliters of peripheral blood were collected from each donor into EDTA-treated Vacutainer tubes. Ficoll-Paque density-gradient centrifugation was used to isolate PBMCs, with at least 7 million obtained per sample. Trizol reagent was used to extract total RNA from PBMCs, with at least 5 micrograms per sample. For every donor, an aliquot of PBMCs went through flow cytometry to measure the percentages of naive CD45RAhigh/CD27high T cells. Library preparation was by 5' RACE. Sequencing took place on an Illumina HiSeq 2500. The second PCR ran for roughly 7 to 11 cycles and used a J-beta primer mix along with a sample-barcoded 5' primer. A unique molecular identifier was introduced onto each TCR beta cDNA molecule by a template-switch 5' adaptor carrying 12 random nucleotides. Each sample yielded at least 2.5 million CDR3-containing paired-end reads. All of the RNA was converted into first-strand cDNA using the Mint cDNA synthesis kit, with a TRBC-specific oligonucleotide serving as the primer. Following uracil-DNA glycosylase treatment, a first 18-cycle PCR with universal primers M1SS and BC2_uni_R was performed on all cDNA. The study's own analysis went as follows. Normalization of each sample was performed by random selection of 1 million high-quality reads, each carrying a distinct molecular identifier. Instead of being binned into consensus sequences, reads that shared molecular identifiers were thrown out. CDR3 identification, clonotype clustering and error correction used MiTCR with a Q25 quality threshold and the strictest error-elimination algorithm. Lower-bound total TCR beta diversity was estimated with a nonparametric unseen species model using Euler transformation. TCRdb handled the public reads itself, with Q25 trimming in fastp and clone calling in MiXCR, and kept productive beta chains. Each record represents a unique CDR3 protein, reported with the most common genes and DNA among its rows. Here the V and J calls rest on TCRdb's processing, not on the authors' analysis. Within this sample are roughly 1,100,000 distinct CDR3 sequences, with almost 25% of them counted one time only. The top ten clones comprise approximately 0.79% of the sample.

V drops 6 bases and J drops 10 bases, leaving 10 bases in between. The CDR3 contains 11 residues, cysteine and phenylalanine counted. The CDR3 DNA has 33 bases and is translated from base 1. The sample was also reused in another study, on T cells of mothers and their children. As the second publication notes: Nine systemically healthy Caucasian individuals, comprising three mothers and their six children, were included as donors. cDNA synthesis used all of the extracted RNA, with around 1.4 ug of RNA in each 15 ul reaction. In the second PCR, the M1S primer added sample barcodes and 2-4 random nucleotides. Each mother yielded over 9.5 million TCR beta CDR3 reads and each child roughly 3.1 million reads. Thymic selection similarly shapes TCR recombination output in related and unrelated pairs, with minor effect from inherited differences. Normalized repertoire overlap was always found to be slightly, but never significantly, higher in related mother-child pairs than in unrelated mother-child pairs. No persistent microchimeric T cell clones were found, with a detection sensitivity of approximately 100 clones per million clonotypes. Deep NGS was used in the study to compare the TCR beta repertoires of mothers and children and to look for features that separate related mother-child pairs from unrelated individuals. On average, the children were about 10 +/- 4 years old, while the mothers were roughly 40 +/- 4 years old. After adapters were ligated using NEBNext reagents, the libraries underwent 100+100 nt paired-end sequencing on an Illumina HiSeq 2000. Mother and child libraries were prepared a month apart and sequenced in separate runs to prevent cross-contamination. For each donor, somewhere between about 450,000 and 2,000,000 distinct TCR beta clonotypes were identified. Naive TCR beta clonotypes were estimated from low-frequency clonotypes matched to each donor's FACS-determined naive share, without sorting.

The chain is assembled from TRBV12-3 or TRBV12-4 and TRBJ2-1; no confident D gene assignment can be made. The receptor was derived from a girl aged 2 to 10 in good health. Input material: blood. The nucleotide sequence is TGTGCCAGCAGCAGGACGTCCGAGCAGTTCTTC. Translated, this is CASSRTSEQFF.